The 26 T cell receptor beta chains below come from one sample, sequenced in a study of shared clonotypes between healthy human individuals. Some clones are missing from TCRdb's copy, which holds only in-frame ones; the method was immunoSEQ multiplex PCR. The sample has about 1.5 million clones; nearly 99% are singletons. The sample was naive CD4+ T cells sorted from blood. Noted subset: CD45RA+ positively selected. These receptors came from a man aged 30 to 39 in good health.

V is TRBV19 and J is TRBJ1-5, with no clear D. V was trimmed by 3 bases and J by 6 bases, leaving 15 bases between them. Germline CDR1 is LNHDA and CDR2 is SQIVND (reference sequence). This CDR3 has 15 residues. The CDR3: CASSIKGPSAQPQHF. For the CDR3, the DNA is TGTGCCAGTAGTATTAAAGGTCCCTCTGCTCAGCCCCAGCATTTT.

This clone was found once. This chain links TRBV4-3 with TRBJ1-2; the D is unclear. Trimming cost V 2 bases and J 0 bases, with 10 bases left between them. Germline V gene data show CDR1 as LGHNA and CDR2 as YSLEER. This CDR3 has 15 residues. The CDR3: CASSQLLAPNYGYTF. CDR3 DNA sequence: TGCGCCAGCAGCCAATTGTTGGCTCCTAACTATGGCTACACCTTC.

CDR3: CASSPRTGFNYGYTF. CDR3 DNA sequence: TGTGCCAGCAGCCCCCGGACAGGGTTTAACTATGGCTACACCTTC. The V gene is TRBV9, the J gene TRBJ1-2; TRBD1 matches 8 bases. The length of the CDR3 is 15 residues. The germline CDR1 and CDR2 sequences are SGDLS and YYNGEE. J lost 1 base, V lost 4 bases, and 6 bases had no gene match.

In this sample, this clone turned up once. V is TRBV6-5 and J is TRBJ2-3, with TRBD2 matching 13 bases. Trimming cost V 11 bases and J 7 bases; bases outside gene matches: 9. CDR1 and CDR2 from the germline V gene are MNHEY and SVGAGI. There are 14 residues in the CDR3. CDR3 loop: CAARTSGSGNTQYF. In DNA, the CDR3 is TGTGCCGCGAGGACTAGCGGGAGCGGGAATACGCAGTATTTT.

V gene TRBV7-8 combines with J gene TRBJ2-2; D is possibly TRBD1 (6 bases). Trimming took off 0 bases at V and 8 bases at J, with 10 bases between the two ends. Germline V gives CDR1 SGHVS, CDR2 FQNEAQ. The CDR3 runs 14 residues. The CDR3 DNA is TGTGCCAGCAGCTTAGCCCCAGGACAGGGGGAGCTGTTTTTT. Amino acid sequence: CASSLAPGQGELFF. Variable domain in full (rest from reference TRBV7-8 and TRBJ2-2): GAGVSQSPRYKVAKRGQDVALRCDPISGHVSLFWYQQALGQGPEFLTYFQNEAQLDKSGLPSDRFFAERPEGSVSTLKIQRTQQEDSAVYLCASSLAPGQGELFFGEGSRLTVL.

The rearrangement links TRBV13 to TRBJ2-1; D tentatively reads TRBD1 or TRBD2 (5 bases each). From germline, CDR1 is PRHDT and CDR2 FYEKMQ (reference sequence). V gave up 4 bases and J gave up 9 bases, with 19 bases separating them. This CDR3 has 15 residues. CDR3 in DNA: TGTGCCAGCAGCTCTACTTCCCGGGGCCAAGGTGAGCAGTTCTTC. It translates to CASSSTSRGQGEQFF. The full variable domain, in which reference TRBV13 and TRBJ2-1 provide the parts outside the CDR3, is AAGVIQSPRHLIKEKRETATLKCYPIPRHDTVYWYQQGPGQDPQFLISFYEKMQSDKGSIPDRFSAQQFSDYHSELNMSSLELGDSALYFCASSSTSRGQGEQFFGPGTRLTVL.

This sequence joins TRBV5-4 and TRBJ2-3; 11 positions match TRBD2. This CDR3 has 14 residues. V was pared by 3 bases and J by 6 bases, with 3 bases of the junction left unmatched. CDR1 and CDR2 (germline): SGHNT, YYREEE (reference sequence). The CDR3 loop is CASSSSGRLDTQYF. DNA of the CDR3: TGTGCCAGCAGCTCTAGCGGGAGGCTGGATACGCAGTATTTT.

This sequence joins TRBV7-6 and TRBJ2-7; D is undetermined. CDR1 SGHVS and CDR2 FNYEAQ come from the germline V gene. The CDR3 contains 13 residues. Trimming stripped 4 bases from V and 6 bases from J, with 13 bases between. CDR3 in DNA: TGTGCCAGCAGCTCCCCCCCTCCTGGCGAGCAGTACTTC. Translating gives CASSSPPPGEQYF.

The chain joins TRBV2 to TRBJ2-1, with a weak D call TRBD2 (6 bases). With 1 base removed from V and 11 bases from J, the gap between germline ends came to 12 bases. The CDR3 runs 13 residues. Looked up from germline, CDR1 is SNHLY and CDR2 is FYNNEI. The CDR3 coding sequence is TGTGCCAGCAGTGAAGGTCCCGGGGGAAAGCAGTTCTTC. Translation gives CASSEGPGGKQFF.

The chain links TRBV27 to TRBJ2-6; tentative D call: TRBD2 (5 bases). Trimming removed 2 bases from V and 1 base from J, with 15 bases in between. Germline assignment: CDR1 MNHEY and CDR2 SMNVEV (reference sequence). This CDR3 comprises 18 residues. CDR3 DNA: TGTGCCAGCAGTTTAGGGCCGGGGTCGGGGTCTGGGGCCAACGTCCTGACTTTC. Translation gives CASSLGPGSGSGANVLTF.

The chain recombines TRBV9 with TRBJ1-2, with D uncertain. Trimming took off 3 bases at V and 13 bases at J, with 16 bases between the two ends. This CDR3 has 12 amino acids. Germline CDR1 reads SGDLS; CDR2 reads YYNGEE. For the CDR3, the DNA is TGTGCCAGCAGCGCAAGCTCCGGATTCCTCACCTTC. Its translation: CASSASSGFLTF. The whole variable domain, filled in from reference TRBV9 and TRBJ1-2, reads DSGVTQTPKHLITATGQRVTLRCSPRSGDLSVYWYQQSLDQGLQFLIQYYNGEERAKGNILERFSAQQFPDLHSELNLSSLELGDSALYFCASSASSGFLTFGSGTRLTVV.

This chain links TRBV7-9 with TRBJ2-6; D uncertain. The CDR3 has 13 amino acids. CDR1 is SEHNR, CDR2 FQNEAQ, per germline (reference sequence). The germline V and J ends were trimmed by 8 bases and 3 bases, with 8 bases remaining between them. The CDR3 loop reads CASARGGANVLTF. The CDR3 DNA reads TGTGCCAGCGCGCGAGGTGGGGCCAACGTCCTGACTTTC.

The chain carries TRBV2 and TRBJ2-1; TRBD1 matches at 8 bases. V shed 7 bases, J shed 9 bases, and the junction held 11 bases outside the gene matches. Germline V lookup: CDR1 SNHLY, CDR2 FYNNEI. The CDR3 is 14 amino acids. As DNA, the CDR3 is TGTGCCAGCATCCGGACAGGGCGTGGGAGTGAGCAGTTCTTC. Translating gives CASIRTGRGSEQFF.

The V call is TRBV15, the J call TRBJ2-1, with 9 bases identical to TRBD2. This CDR3 is built from 16 residues. J was trimmed by 4 bases and V by 2 bases; bases with no gene match: 6. The germline V gene has CDR1 LNHNV and CDR2 YYDKDF (reference sequence). The CDR3 DNA reads as TGTGCCACCAGCAGACTAGCGGGACAGATTTACAATGAGCAGTTCTTC. Its translation is CATSRLAGQIYNEQFF.

This sequence joins TRBV28 and TRBJ1-1; D is unresolved. The CDR3 runs to 14 residues. Trimming shortened V by 3 bases and J by 4 bases, and 12 bases separated the two germline ends. The germline V gene has CDR1 MDHEN and CDR2 SYDVKM. This chain's CDR3 is CASSFSSWGTEAFF. CDR3 bases: TGTGCCAGCAGTTTCTCCTCATGGGGCACTGAAGCTTTCTTT.

Points on this clone: This CDR3 is also generated by other DNA sequences in the sample. The CDR3 coding sequence is TGTGCCAGCGGAGAGGAGTACAATGAGCAGTTCTTC. Its protein is CASGEEYNEQFF. The V and J genes are TRBV9 and TRBJ2-1; D gene uncertain. Trimming pared 7 bases from V and 4 bases from J, leaving 9 bases between. The CDR3 is 12 residues long. CDR1 and CDR2 from the germline V gene are SGDLS and YYNGEE.

Concerning this clone itself: The same CDR3 arises from other DNA sequences in this sample as well. The chain carries TRBV5-1 and TRBJ2-7, with 7 bases identical to TRBD2. Germline CDR1 is SGHRS and CDR2 is YFSETQ. V lost 0 bases to trimming and J lost 3 bases; unmatched junction nucleotides: 3. The CDR3 spans 14 residues. The CDR3 loop reads CASSLASGNYEQYF. The CDR3 bases are TGCGCCAGCAGCTTGGCTAGCGGAAACTACGAGCAGTACTTC.

The CDR3 bases are TGTGCCAGCAGCGCGTACGGGACAGGGACCCTCGAGAGCTCCTACGAGCAGTACTTC. Amino acids: CASSAYGTGTLESSYEQYF. The chain couples TRBV13 to TRBJ2-7; the match to TRBD1 covers 9 bases. The germline gives CDR1 PRHDT, CDR2 FYEKMQ (reference sequence). Trimming took 5 bases from V and 0 from J; bases not matched to a gene: 17. The CDR3 has 19 amino acids.

The CDR3: CASDQYNEQFF. CDR3 DNA: TGTGCCAGCGACCAATACAATGAGCAGTTCTTC. V and J are TRBV7-9 and TRBJ2-1; D gene ambiguous. The V and J ends lost 8 bases and 4 bases respectively, with 6 bases between them. The CDR3 loop spans 11 amino acids. Germline V gives CDR1 SEHNR, CDR2 FQNEAQ (reference sequence).

CDR3 loop: CASSQSGVYEQYF. The CDR3 region has the DNA TGCGCCAGCAGTCAGTCGGGGGTCTACGAGCAGTACTTC. This sequence joins TRBV5-1 and TRBJ2-7; tentative D call: TRBD2 (6 bases). The V end lost 5 bases, the J end lost 3 bases, and 12 bases lay between the germline ends. The CDR3 length is 13 residues. Germline CDR1 and CDR2: SGHRS and YFSETQ.

J is TRBJ2-3 and V is TRBV5-4; 15 bases match TRBD2. The V gene's germline CDR1 is SGHNT and CDR2 YYREEE (reference sequence). Trimming cost V 0 bases and J 1 base; bases outside gene matches: 3. This CDR3 has 18 amino acids. The CDR3 loop reads CASSLGGLAGGGTDTQYF. In nucleotides, the CDR3 is TGTGCCAGCAGCTTGGGGGGACTAGCGGGAGGTGGCACAGATACGCAGTATTTT.

CDR3 residues: CSVGAGFNQPQHF. The CDR3 DNA reads as TGCAGCGTTGGGGCAGGGTTCAATCAGCCCCAGCATTTT. This chain links TRBV29-1 with TRBJ1-5, with D possibly being TRBD1 (5 bases). This CDR3 is 13 amino acids long. The ends were cut back, 4 bases at V and 3 bases at J, with 10 bases in the middle. Germline CDR1 SQVTM, CDR2 ANQGSEA.

The rearrangement joins TRBV4-1 to TRBJ2-1, with no clear D. Germline V gene lookup returns CDR1 MGHRA and CDR2 YSYEKL. The CDR3 is 15 residues long. The V and J ends lost 1 base and 1 base respectively, with 8 bases between them. The CDR3 loop reads CASSQGSRSYNEQFF. The DNA for the CDR3 is TGCGCCAGCAGCCAAGGGTCAAGGTCCTACAATGAGCAGTTCTTC.

This chain links TRBV29-1 with TRBJ2-3; D gene unclear. CDR3 size: 14 residues. V was pared by 1 base and J by 5 bases, with 13 bases between. In germline, CDR1 is SQVTM, CDR2 ANQGSEA. Written as DNA, the CDR3 is TGCAGCGTTGAAGGGGTAAAGGGCCGAGATACGCAGTATTTT. Residues: CSVEGVKGRDTQYF.

This chain uses TRBV27 with TRBJ1-5; D is unclear. Germline-derived CDR1 and CDR2 are MNHEY and SMNVEV (reference sequence). V lost 1 base and J lost 0, with 10 bases in between. This CDR3 has 16 amino acids. The DNA of the CDR3 is TGTGCCAGCAGTTTATTGGGGATCTCTAGCAATCAGCCCCAGCATTTT. Its translation is CASSLLGISSNQPQHF.

This chain uses TRBV4-3 with TRBJ1-1; D unresolved. Trimming stripped 5 bases from V and 0 bases from J, with 7 bases between. Germline V CDR1 and CDR2: LGHNA, YSLEER. CDR3 length equals 13 residues. The CDR3 nucleotides read TGCGCCAGCAGCAAGAGGTTGAACACTGAAGCTTTCTTT. It specifies CASSKRLNTEAFF.